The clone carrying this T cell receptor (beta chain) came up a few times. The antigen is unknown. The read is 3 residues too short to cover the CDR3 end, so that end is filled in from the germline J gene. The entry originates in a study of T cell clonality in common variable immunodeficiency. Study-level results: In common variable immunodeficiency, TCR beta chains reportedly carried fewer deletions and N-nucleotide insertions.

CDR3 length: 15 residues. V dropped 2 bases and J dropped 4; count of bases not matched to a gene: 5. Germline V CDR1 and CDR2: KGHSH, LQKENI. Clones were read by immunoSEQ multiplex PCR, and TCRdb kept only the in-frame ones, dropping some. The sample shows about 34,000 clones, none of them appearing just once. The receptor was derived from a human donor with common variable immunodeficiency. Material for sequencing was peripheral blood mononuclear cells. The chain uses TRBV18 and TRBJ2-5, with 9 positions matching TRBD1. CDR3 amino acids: CASSPVQGAPETQYF. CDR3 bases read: TGTGCCAGCTCACCAGTACAGGGGGCCCCAGAGACC.